One and the same sample provided the 2 T cell receptor beta chains below, sequenced in a study of blood T cell repertoires in COVID-19 (dated by TCRdb to about 2020). The method was the immunoSEQ multiplex PCR assay. What TCRdb holds here is the immuneACCESS table cut down to in-frame rearrangements. Part of the clones is not present; checked against another copy, under half of the missing clones reflect an unresolved V gene, and the others are unexplained. The sample table holds some 190,000 clones, of which roughly 86% were seen once. Approximately 25% of the sample is in the top ten clones. Source material: PBMCs or T cells enriched from blood (not recorded which). These receptors all stem from a middle-aged woman in a cohort exposed to, infected with or recovered from COVID-19 (not recorded which).

The chain employs TRBV10-1 and TRBJ1-1, with 8 bases lining up with TRBD1. Germline lookup yields CDR1 WNHNN and CDR2 SYGVQD (reference sequence). The CDR3 length is 15 residues. The junction had 9 bases not matched to a gene; V was cut back by 0 bases and J by 9 bases. The CDR3 sequence is CASSESKGQDLKAFF. In DNA, the CDR3 is TGCGCCAGCAGTGAGTCGAAGGGACAGGACCTAAAAGCTTTCTTT.

The chain joins TRBV7-2 to TRBJ1-2; 10 nucleotides align to TRBD1. Germline CDR1 reads SGHTA; CDR2 reads FQGNSA. V shed 5 bases, J shed 5 bases, and the junction held 8 bases outside the gene matches. There are 15 residues in the CDR3. In DNA form, the CDR3 reads TGTGCCAGCAGCACTGTTCTGGGACAGGGGTATGGCTACACCTTC. Translated: CASSTVLGQGYGYTF.